One and the same sample provided the 12 T cell receptor beta chains below, sequenced in a study of control samples from healthy donors and cancer patients. Produced via immunoSEQ multiplex PCR; TCRdb's table is partial and in-frame only. The sample contains about 410,000 clones, around nine tenths of which appear only once. The sequenced sample consisted of PBMCs. The receptors here all came from a man aged 35-49 years with head and neck cancer.

This chain links TRBV15 with TRBJ2-3; 10 nucleotides agree with TRBD1. Trimming took 4 bases from V and 4 from J; bases not matched to a gene: 5. Germline CDR1 reads LNHNV; CDR2 reads YYDKDF (reference sequence). The CDR3 is made up of 15 amino acids. The CDR3, as DNA: TGTGCCACCAGCAACCGGGACAGGGGACCAGATACGCAGTATTTT. Its protein is CATSNRDRGPDTQYF.

The chain recombines TRBV25-1 with TRBJ2-3; D is perhaps TRBD1 or TRBD2 (5 bases each). Germline assignment: CDR1 MGHDK and CDR2 SYGVNS. The CDR3 has 11 residues. V shed 10 bases and J shed 11 bases, with 16 bases lying between them. The DNA for the CDR3 is TGTGCCACTTACTCCGGGACCCTGCAGTATTTT. Residues: CATYSGTLQYF.

This clone has a single count. The chain combines TRBV30 with TRBJ2-2; TRBD1 aligns across 11 bases. Germline V lookup: CDR1 GTSNPN, CDR2 SVGIG (reference sequence). J was trimmed by 7 bases and V by 1 base; bases with no gene match: 5. The length of the CDR3 is 15 residues. The CDR3 region is CAWSGDRGMIGELFF. The CDR3 DNA reads as TGTGCCTGGAGTGGGGACAGGGGGATGATCGGGGAGCTGTTTTTT.

The genes are TRBV5-4 and TRBJ2-7; TRBD2 agrees at 11 bases. Trimming removed 4 bases from V and 2 bases from J; junction bases left unmatched: 5. This CDR3 contains 15 residues. CDR1 and CDR2 from the germline V gene are SGHNT and YYREEE (reference sequence). CDR3 loop: CASSPGTSGTYEQYF. DNA of the CDR3: TGTGCCAGCAGCCCGGGGACTAGCGGAACCTACGAGCAGTACTTC. Full variable domain (missing parts from reference TRBV5-4 and TRBJ2-7): ETGVTQSPTHLIKTRGQQVTLRCSSQSGHNTVSWYQQALGQGPQFIFQYYREEENGRGNFPPRFSGLQFPNYSSELNVNALELDDSALYLCASSPGTSGTYEQYFGPGTRLTVT.

The count of this clone is one. The chain is built from TRBV10-1 and TRBJ2-7; D remains ambiguous. This CDR3 is built from 15 residues. Trimming left V 0 bases short and J 5 bases short, with 14 bases between. The germline V gene encodes CDR1 WNHNN and CDR2 SYGVQD (reference sequence). The CDR3 sequence: CASSESKGFIDEQYF. In DNA form, the CDR3 reads TGCGCCAGCAGTGAGTCTAAGGGTTTCATTGACGAGCAGTACTTC.

The chain recombines TRBV6-1 with TRBJ1-1; D not resolved. V was clipped by 7 bases and J by 0 bases, with 15 bases between them. Germline V CDR1 and CDR2: MNHNS, SASEGT. This CDR3 has 15 residues. CDR3 amino acids: CASTLAVPLNTEAFF. CDR3 bases: TGTGCCAGCACATTGGCCGTCCCCCTGAACACTGAAGCTTTCTTT.

The V call is TRBV25-1, the J call TRBJ2-3; maybe TRBD2 (6 bases). V was trimmed by 3 bases and J by 1 base, leaving 14 bases between them. Germline assignment: CDR1 MGHDK and CDR2 SYGVNS. This CDR3 comprises 16 residues. The chain's CDR3 is CASSEHPSARTDTQYF. CDR3 nucleotides: TGTGCCAGCAGTGAGCATCCTAGCGCCCGCACAGATACGCAGTATTTT.

This rearrangement joins TRBV12-3 or TRBV12-4 to TRBJ2-2; D gene ambiguous. V lost 3 bases and J lost 6, with 8 bases in between. There are 13 residues in the CDR3. DNA for the CDR3: TGTGCCAGCAGTTTCTCTAGAGCCGGGGAGCTGTTTTTT. Its translation is CASSFSRAGELFF.

This clone was seen a single time. This CDR3 reads CASSPGLAGGRTDTQYF. The CDR3 DNA reads as TGTGCCAGCAGCCCGGGACTAGCGGGAGGGCGGACAGATACGCAGTATTTT. The genes are TRBV9 and TRBJ2-3; 16 positions match TRBD2. CDR3 size: 17 residues. Germline V gives CDR1 SGDLS, CDR2 YYNGEE. Trimming at V came to 4 bases and at J to 3 bases, leaving 5 bases not matched to a gene.

The CDR3 nucleotides are TGTGCCAGCAGTTATCGGGACAGCTACGAGCAGTACTTC. Protein: CASSYRDSYEQYF. The chain has TRBV6-2 or TRBV6-3 and TRBJ2-7; 7 bases are a match to TRBD1. The CDR3 covers 13 residues. With 3 bases clipped from V and 3 bases from J, the junction kept 2 bases outside the gene matches. The germline CDR1 and CDR2 sequences are MNHEY and SVGEGT.

The chain joins TRBV10-3 to TRBJ1-1; tentative D call: TRBD1 (5 bases). The CDR3 has 12 residues. Germline lookup yields CDR1 ENHRY and CDR2 SYGVKD. Trimming removed 7 bases from V and 3 bases from J, with 9 bases in between. CDR3 bases: TGTGCCATCAAGGCCAGGGACACTGAAGCTTTCTTT. It codes for CAIKARDTEAFF.

The chain combines TRBV14 with TRBJ1-2, with D possibly matching TRBD1 (5 bases). Germline V CDR1 and CDR2: SGHDN, FVKESK. The CDR3 covers 13 residues. V dropped 2 bases and J dropped 8 bases, with 12 bases sitting between them. In DNA form, the CDR3 reads TGTGCCAGCAGCCAAACAGGACCCGGGGGCTACACCTTC. This translates into CASSQTGPGGYTF.